The rows below give T cell receptor beta chains drawn from one sample of a study of Graves' ophthalmopathy and Graves' hyperthyroidism. TCRdb re-analysed the multiplex PCR reads in MiXCR, keeping a single row per CDR3 protein. The sample contains about 740,000 distinct CDR3 sequences, 35% to 50% of which appear only once. Sequenced: peripheral blood. These receptors all come from an adult man with Graves' ophthalmopathy. CDR3s include the opening cysteine and the closing phenylalanine or tryptophan. The order of the fields is D gene, J gene, clone size, V gene, CDR3 protein, CDR3 DNA. D genes are given only for firm matches. Clone sizes are given selectively: once, few, many, or a class where the clone is expanded.

-,TRBJ2-5,few,TRBV7-9,CASSPIMALGKTQYF,TGTGCCAGCAGCCCCATAATGGCCTTGGGAAAGACCCAGTACTTC
-,TRBJ1-3,-,TRBV5-1,CASSLRRDNTIYF,TGCGCCAGCAGCTTGCGCAGGGATAACACCATATATTTT
-,TRBJ1-2,-,TRBV20-1,CSASTGMSGYTF,TGCAGTGCTAGTACAGGGATGAGTGGCTACACCTTC
-,TRBJ2-5,-,TRBV7-3,CASSLYGGTRKTQYF,TGTGCCAGCAGCTTATACGGCGGGACACGAAAGACCCAGTACTTC
TRBD1,TRBJ1-5,many,TRBV19,CASNQGGGSNQPQHF,TGTGCCAGTAACCAGGGGGGCGGTAGCAATCAGCCCCAGCATTTT
-,TRBJ2-7,-,TRBV10-3,CAISSDGQRIYEQYF,TGTGCCATCAGTAGTGACGGGCAACGAATCTACGAGCAGTACTTC
TRBD1,TRBJ1-5,few,TRBV19,CASSMTGTGVTLNQPQHF,TGTGCCAGTAGTATGACCGGGACAGGGGTAACCTTAAATCAGCCCCAGCATTTT
-,TRBJ1-3,-,TRBV29-1,CSVVRNGWDGNTIYF,TGCAGCGTTGTTCGAAACGGCTGGGATGGAAACACCATATATTTT
-,TRBJ2-5,many,TRBV7-9,CASSWGPPQYF,TGTGCCAGCAGCTGGGGACCGCCCCAGTACTTC
-,TRBJ2-3,-,TRBV10-3,CASSWVVDTQYF,TGTGCCAGCAGTTGGGTCGTGGATACGCAGTATTTT
-,TRBJ2-2,-,TRBV20-1,CSARDDVGELFF,TGCAGTGCTAGAGATGATGTCGGGGAGCTGTTTTTT
-,TRBJ2-5,once,TRBV4-1,CASSQEGRGWETQYF,TGCGCCAGCAGCCAAGAGGGGCGGGGCTGGGAGACCCAGTACTTC
TRBD1,TRBJ2-6,many,TRBV25-1,CASMKQGFSGANVLTF,TGTGCCAGCATGAAACAGGGGTTCTCTGGGGCCAACGTCCTGACTTTC
-,TRBJ2-7,many,TRBV7-9,CASSAPDYEQYF,TGTGCCAGCAGCGCCCCTGACTACGAGCAGTACTTC
-,TRBJ2-2,-,TRBV25-1,CASSASQDGTGELFF,TGTGCCAGCAGTGCTAGTCAGGACGGGACCGGGGAGCTGTTTTTT
TRBD1,TRBJ2-7,-,TRBV9,CASRRTGGGQEQYF,TGTGCCAGCAGACGCACAGGGGGCGGTCAGGAGCAGTACTTC
TRBD2,TRBJ2-5,-,TRBV20-1,CSASGGGETQYF,TGCAGTGCTAGCGGGGGAGGGGAGACCCAGTACTTC
-,TRBJ2-5,many,TRBV20-1,CSARDEETQYF,TGCAGTGCTAGAGATGAAGAGACCCAGTACTTC
-,TRBJ1-6,few,TRBV5-8,CASSRRGGAGSPLHF,TGTGCCAGCAGCCGCCGAGGGGGGGCAGGTTCACCCCTCCACTTT
-,TRBJ1-6,-,TRBV5-1,CASSLCHVGSYNSPLHF,TGCGCCAGCAGCTTGTGTCACGTCGGCTCCTATAATTCACCCCTCCACTTT
-,TRBJ1-6,many,TRBV11-2,CASSPTGSYNSPLHF,TGTGCCAGCAGCCCGACAGGCTCCTATAATTCACCCCTCCACTTT
TRBD1,TRBJ1-5,-,TRBV2,CASSVRFGTGDQPQHF,TGTGCCAGCAGTGTACGGTTTGGGACAGGGGATCAGCCCCAGCATTTT
-,TRBJ1-1,many,TRBV25-1,CASSESDGAFF,TGTGCCAGCAGTGAATCGGATGGAGCTTTCTTT
-,TRBJ1-6,many,TRBV2,CASSSSTGLLHF,-
-,TRBJ2-7,-,TRBV9,CASSVEPSTYEQYF,TGTGCCAGCAGCGTAGAGCCGTCTACCTACGAGCAGTACTTC